This T cell receptor (beta chain) is drawn from a study of blood T cell repertoires in COVID-19. Produced via immunoSEQ multiplex PCR; TCRdb's table is partial and in-frame only. The sample includes over 300,000 clones, approximately 85% of them seen just once. The germline V and J ends were trimmed by 4 bases and 8 bases, with 8 bases remaining between them. The CDR3 covers 12 residues. Looked up from germline, CDR1 is SNHLY and CDR2 is FYNNEI. The TCR sequence derives from a human donor in a cohort sampled during active COVID-19. The J gene is TRBJ1-4, the V gene TRBV2, with D perhaps TRBD1 (5 bases). Sample: peripheral blood. The CDR3 DNA follows: TGTGCCAGCAGTGGCGGGGCAGAAAAACTGTTTTTT. Its translation: CASSGGAEKLFF.